Listed here are 4 T cell receptor beta chains from one sample, sequenced in a study of blood T cells in healthy people across ages. Then a second PCR, running roughly 7 to 12 cycles, was carried out with a sample-barcoded 5' primer and a J-beta primer mix. TCRdb processed the 5' RACE reads anew with MiXCR; each CDR3 protein has one entry. The sample yields roughly 1,700,000 distinct CDR3 sequences, roughly 27% seen once. Specimen: blood. The receptors were sampled from a woman aged 25 to 39 in good health.

Notes on this clonotype: A much larger clone is a single base away; this may be a read error. V and J are TRBV7-9 and TRBJ2-7; D call uncertain. This CDR3 is 11 amino acids long. Germline-derived CDR1 and CDR2 are SEHNR and FQNEAQ (reference sequence). V lost 8 bases to trimming and J lost 7 bases, with 12 bases between them. This CDR3 is CASEPYNEQYF. In nucleotides, the CDR3 is TGTGCCAGCGAACCATACAATGAGCAGTACTTC.

Only a few counts were recorded for this clonotype. V and J are TRBV7-2 and TRBJ2-5; 9 nucleotides match TRBD2. The J segment lost 2 bases and the V segment lost 3 bases, leaving 4 bases of the junction unmatched. Per the germline V gene, CDR1 is SGHTA and CDR2 is FQGNSA. This CDR3 has 15 amino acids. Here the CDR3 reads CASSFQLAGQETQYF. As DNA, the CDR3 is TGTGCCAGCAGCTTCCAGCTAGCGGGACAAGAGACCCAGTACTTC. Full variable domain (missing parts from reference TRBV7-2 and TRBJ2-5): GAGVSQSPSNKVTEKGKDVELRCDPISGHTALYWYRQSLGQGLEFLIYFQGNSAPDKSGLPSDRFSAERTGGSVSTLTIQRTQQEDSAVYLCASSFQLAGQETQYFGPGTRLLVL.

At least ten counts were recorded for this clonotype. The V gene is TRBV10-3, the J gene TRBJ2-1, with D tentatively TRBD2 (5 bases). CDR1 ENHRY and CDR2 SYGVKD come from the germline V gene. This CDR3 has 14 residues. The ends were cut back, 5 bases at V and 5 bases at J, with 13 bases in the middle. In DNA, the CDR3 is TGTGCCATCAGTACGACTACTGGTAACAATGAGCAGTTCTTC. Translating gives CAISTTTGNNEQFF.

The chain is built from TRBV6-6 and TRBJ2-5, with D perhaps TRBD1 or TRBD2 (6 bases each). V was trimmed by 0 bases and J by 4 bases, leaving 9 bases between them. This CDR3 has 14 residues. The germline V gene encodes CDR1 MNHNY and CDR2 SVGAGI (reference sequence). The CDR3 nucleotides read TGTGCCAGCAGTTACTCCCGGGGGCCAGAGACCCAGTACTTC. It yields the protein CASSYSRGPETQYF.